The rows below give T cell receptor beta chains drawn from one sample of a study of blood T cell repertoires in COVID-19. Measured with immunoSEQ multiplex PCR; TCRdb has only the in-frame clones, and not every one. The sample shows some 130,000 clones, roughly 84% of them seen only once. The source material was peripheral blood. Receptor source: a man in his 60s with acute or convalescent COVID-19. The CDR3 runs from the conserved cysteine through the conserved F or W. Each record gives: CDR3 DNA, CDR3 protein, V gene, clone size, J gene, D gene. D genes are given only for firm matches. For some rows the clone size is stated as once, few or many, or as a class when expanded; others skip it.

TGTGCCAGCAGCTTGGGGACAGAGTATGGCTACACCTTC,CASSLGTEYGYTF,TRBV5-8,-,TRBJ1-2,-
TGCAGCACGAAGCGGGGGAACACCGGGGAGCTGTTTTTT,CSTKRGNTGELFF,TRBV29-1,-,TRBJ2-2,TRBD2
TGTGCCAGCAGTTCCTCCCCCCTGGGACAGGGCTCGTATGGCTACACCTTC,CASSSSPLGQGSYGYTF,TRBV28,-,TRBJ1-2,TRBD1
TGTGCCAGTAGTGGTGGGACAGGGGAGTATGGCTACACCTTC,CASSGGTGEYGYTF,TRBV19,few,TRBJ1-2,TRBD1
TGTGCCAGTAGTATCGGGACAGGGGATAACAATGAGCAGTTCTTC,CASSIGTGDNNEQFF,TRBV19,few,TRBJ2-1,TRBD1
TGTGCCAGCAGCCCTCACCCTAGCGGACTCTCCTACGAGCAGTACTTC,CASSPHPSGLSYEQYF,TRBV9,-,TRBJ2-7,TRBD2
TGTGCCAGCAGCTTAGTAGCGGGAGGGCCATCTGATACGCAGTATTTT,CASSLVAGGPSDTQYF,TRBV7-8,once,TRBJ2-3,TRBD2
TGTGCCAGCAGGGTTGAGGGGGCGAGGGGCTACACCTTC,CASRVEGARGYTF,TRBV6-5,-,TRBJ1-2,TRBD1
TGTGCCAGCAGCTTTCTAAGAAGCACCGGGGAGCTGTTTTTT,CASSFLRSTGELFF,TRBV5-6,-,TRBJ2-2,-
TGTGCCAGCAGCCCTGGACTAGCGGGGGGTGCGTACCAAGAGACCCAGTACTTC,CASSPGLAGGAYQETQYF,TRBV3-1/TRBV3-2,-,TRBJ2-5,TRBD2
TGCAGCGTCGAGGGGACAGGGATAGTCACTGAAGCTTTCTTT,CSVEGTGIVTEAFF,TRBV29-1,-,TRBJ1-1,TRBD1
TGTGCCAGCAGTCTGACAGCCACAGATACGCAGTATTTT,CASSLTATDTQYF,TRBV12-3/TRBV12-4,-,TRBJ2-3,-
TGTGCCAGCAGCGAGGGTGGTTATGCTTTCTTT,CASSEGGYAFF,TRBV11-2,-,TRBJ1-1,-
TGTGCCAGCAGGGAAGAGGCAGGGATGGGCAATCAGCCCCAGCATTTT,CASREEAGMGNQPQHF,TRBV6-1,-,TRBJ1-5,-
TGTGCCAGCAGCAAAAATCTAGCGGGGTTTTCATACGAGCAGTACTTC,CASSKNLAGFSYEQYF,TRBV21-1,once,TRBJ2-7,-
TGTGCCAGCACCATAGGTCGGACTTACGAGCAGTACTTC,CASTIGRTYEQYF,TRBV11-2,-,TRBJ2-7,-
TGTGCCAGCAGTGCCGGGACTGACTATGGCTACACCTTC,CASSAGTDYGYTF,TRBV28,-,TRBJ1-2,-
TGTGCCAGCAGTGAAGACAGGGGGCGGTGGGGCTACACCTTC,CASSEDRGRWGYTF,TRBV6-1,-,TRBJ1-2,TRBD1
TGTGCCAGCACCGAGTATAGCAATCAGCCCCAGCATTTT,CASTEYSNQPQHF,TRBV2,-,TRBJ1-5,-
TGTGCCACCTCCGACTCCTCCACAGATACGCAGTATTTT,CATSDSSTDTQYF,TRBV24-1,-,TRBJ2-3,-
TGTGCCATCAGGACGGACAGGGGAAGATACAATGAGCAGTTCTTC,CAIRTDRGRYNEQFF,TRBV10-3,-,TRBJ2-1,TRBD1
TGCAGCGTTGCGGTCGGGCAGGGAGGTAATTCACCCCTCCACTTT,CSVAVGQGGNSPLHF,TRBV29-1,once,TRBJ1-6,-
TGTGCCAGCAGCTCAAGGGGGAGCGGGACGAACACCGGGGAGCTGTTTTTT,CASSSRGSGTNTGELFF,TRBV27,-,TRBJ2-2,-
TGTGCCTGGAGTGCCAAGGGGGGGGATCAGCCCCAGCATTTT,CAWSAKGGDQPQHF,TRBV30,few,TRBJ1-5,-
TGTGCCAGCTCACCAGAGGACAGGGCTGTCCACGAGCAGTACTTC,CASSPEDRAVHEQYF,TRBV18,-,TRBJ2-7,TRBD1
TGTGCCAGCAGCCAGGGCCCCCAAAATCAGCCCCAGCATTTT,CASSQGPQNQPQHF,TRBV3-1/TRBV3-2,-,TRBJ1-5,-
TGTGCCAGCAGAACTAGCGGGGGGGCCGATACGCAGTATTTT,CASRTSGGADTQYF,TRBV6-5,-,TRBJ2-3,TRBD2
TGTGCCAGCAGCGTAGGACTAGCGGGAGGGACTACCTTCACAGATACGCAGTATTTT,CASSVGLAGGTTFTDTQYF,TRBV9,few,TRBJ2-3,TRBD2
TGCGCCAGCAGCCAAGATGGAGGGAAATGGGATGGGCCGAGGAGGATTAATGAGCAGTTCTTC,CASSQDGGKWDGPRRINEQFF,TRBV4-1,-,TRBJ2-1,-
TGTGCCATCAGCGGGACAGTAAACAATGAGCAGTTCTTC,CAISGTVNNEQFF,TRBV10-3,-,TRBJ2-1,TRBD1
TGCGCCAGCAGACTGGGACACTCGAACACCGGGGAGCTGTTTTTT,CASRLGHSNTGELFF,TRBV5-1,few,TRBJ2-2,-
TGTGCCAGCAGTCCCGGCGGTGTCGAAAAACTGTTTTTT,CASSPGGVEKLFF,TRBV2,few,TRBJ1-4,-
TGCGCCAGCAGCTTTAGCGGGAGACCGTACAATGAGCAGTTCTTC,CASSFSGRPYNEQFF,TRBV5-1,-,TRBJ2-1,TRBD2
TGTGCCAGCAGCATGGGACTAGCGGGCACAGATACGCAGTATTTT,CASSMGLAGTDTQYF,TRBV9,-,TRBJ2-3,TRBD2
TGTGCCAGTAGTACGGGGGACAGGGGGATTTATGGCTACACCTTC,CASSTGDRGIYGYTF,TRBV19,-,TRBJ1-2,TRBD1
TGTGCCAGCAGCCCGACTAGCGGGCTCTACAATGAGCAGTTCTTC,CASSPTSGLYNEQFF,TRBV7-6,few,TRBJ2-1,TRBD2
TGTGCCAGCAGCACGGTCTTTTACGAGCAGTACTTC,CASSTVFYEQYF,TRBV7-9,-,TRBJ2-7,-
TGCGCCAGCAGCTTAAACGAGGGGAGGCTCGCCGGGGAGCTGTTTTTT,CASSLNEGRLAGELFF,TRBV5-1,-,TRBJ2-2,-
TGCGCCAGCAGCGACTACGGGACAGGGGGCACTGAAGCTTTCTTT,CASSDYGTGGTEAFF,TRBV5-1,-,TRBJ1-1,TRBD1
TGTGCCAGCAGACAGGGGGGTCAGGGTGAAAAACTGTTTTTT,CASRQGGQGEKLFF,TRBV6-5,-,TRBJ1-4,TRBD1
TGTGCCAGCAGCCACCGAGCGGGGAGGTACCAAGAGACCCAGTACTTC,CASSHRAGRYQETQYF,TRBV3-1/TRBV3-2,-,TRBJ2-5,TRBD2
TGTGCCAGCAGTGATGCCGGGACAGTGGATGAAAAACTGTTTTTT,CASSDAGTVDEKLFF,TRBV2,-,TRBJ1-4,TRBD1
TGTGCCAGCAGCCACAACAGGGGGGAGACCCAGTACTTC,CASSHNRGETQYF,TRBV3-1/TRBV3-2,-,TRBJ2-5,TRBD1
TGTGCCAGTAGGACACAGGGGGCCGATCAGCCCCAGCATTTT,CASRTQGADQPQHF,TRBV19,-,TRBJ1-5,TRBD1
TGTGCCAGCAGCGTAGAGGCAGGCTCCTACGAGCAGTACTTC,CASSVEAGSYEQYF,TRBV9,few,TRBJ2-7,-
TGCGCCAGCAGCCAAAGGACTAGCGGGAGTGGTTACGAGCAGTACTTC,CASSQRTSGSGYEQYF,TRBV5-1,-,TRBJ2-7,TRBD2